Sequencing of this T cell receptor beta chain was carried out in a study of blood T cell repertoires in COVID-19. As handled by the study authors: Estimation of nucleated cell counts relied on the amplification of reference gene primers. The table came from immunoSEQ multiplex PCR; TCRdb's copy has only in-frame clones and leaves some out. From that table come the V and J calls and clone size; the DNA was used to work out D and trimming. The repertoire consists of about 250,000 clones, with 80% to 90% occurring once and the leading ten covering just over 2.5%. V lost 0 bases and J 6 bases, leaving 22 bases between the germline ends. Looked up from germline, CDR1 is SGHRS and CDR2 is YFSETQ. CDR3 length equals 18 residues.

This TCR was sampled from a woman in her thirties with acute COVID-19. The sample was PBMCs or T cells enriched from blood (not recorded which). The V call is TRBV5-1, the J call TRBJ2-1; D unclear. The CDR3 loop reads CASSLAPWVGRVSNEQFF. CDR3 DNA: TGCGCCAGCAGCTTGGCCCCTTGGGTGGGCCGCGTTAGCAATGAGCAGTTCTTC.